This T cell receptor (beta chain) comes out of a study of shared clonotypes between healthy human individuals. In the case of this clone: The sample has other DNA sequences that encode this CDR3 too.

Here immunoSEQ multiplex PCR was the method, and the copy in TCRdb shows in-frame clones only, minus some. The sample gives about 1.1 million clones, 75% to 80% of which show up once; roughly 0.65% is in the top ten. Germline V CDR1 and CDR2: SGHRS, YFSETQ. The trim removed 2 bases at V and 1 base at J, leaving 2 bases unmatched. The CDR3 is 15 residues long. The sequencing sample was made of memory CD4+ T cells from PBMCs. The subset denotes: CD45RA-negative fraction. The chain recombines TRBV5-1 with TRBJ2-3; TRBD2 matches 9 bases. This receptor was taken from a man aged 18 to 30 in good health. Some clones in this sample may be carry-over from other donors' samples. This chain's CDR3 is CASSFIAGGTDTQYF. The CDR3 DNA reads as TGCGCCAGCAGCTTCATAGCGGGAGGCACAGATACGCAGTATTTT.